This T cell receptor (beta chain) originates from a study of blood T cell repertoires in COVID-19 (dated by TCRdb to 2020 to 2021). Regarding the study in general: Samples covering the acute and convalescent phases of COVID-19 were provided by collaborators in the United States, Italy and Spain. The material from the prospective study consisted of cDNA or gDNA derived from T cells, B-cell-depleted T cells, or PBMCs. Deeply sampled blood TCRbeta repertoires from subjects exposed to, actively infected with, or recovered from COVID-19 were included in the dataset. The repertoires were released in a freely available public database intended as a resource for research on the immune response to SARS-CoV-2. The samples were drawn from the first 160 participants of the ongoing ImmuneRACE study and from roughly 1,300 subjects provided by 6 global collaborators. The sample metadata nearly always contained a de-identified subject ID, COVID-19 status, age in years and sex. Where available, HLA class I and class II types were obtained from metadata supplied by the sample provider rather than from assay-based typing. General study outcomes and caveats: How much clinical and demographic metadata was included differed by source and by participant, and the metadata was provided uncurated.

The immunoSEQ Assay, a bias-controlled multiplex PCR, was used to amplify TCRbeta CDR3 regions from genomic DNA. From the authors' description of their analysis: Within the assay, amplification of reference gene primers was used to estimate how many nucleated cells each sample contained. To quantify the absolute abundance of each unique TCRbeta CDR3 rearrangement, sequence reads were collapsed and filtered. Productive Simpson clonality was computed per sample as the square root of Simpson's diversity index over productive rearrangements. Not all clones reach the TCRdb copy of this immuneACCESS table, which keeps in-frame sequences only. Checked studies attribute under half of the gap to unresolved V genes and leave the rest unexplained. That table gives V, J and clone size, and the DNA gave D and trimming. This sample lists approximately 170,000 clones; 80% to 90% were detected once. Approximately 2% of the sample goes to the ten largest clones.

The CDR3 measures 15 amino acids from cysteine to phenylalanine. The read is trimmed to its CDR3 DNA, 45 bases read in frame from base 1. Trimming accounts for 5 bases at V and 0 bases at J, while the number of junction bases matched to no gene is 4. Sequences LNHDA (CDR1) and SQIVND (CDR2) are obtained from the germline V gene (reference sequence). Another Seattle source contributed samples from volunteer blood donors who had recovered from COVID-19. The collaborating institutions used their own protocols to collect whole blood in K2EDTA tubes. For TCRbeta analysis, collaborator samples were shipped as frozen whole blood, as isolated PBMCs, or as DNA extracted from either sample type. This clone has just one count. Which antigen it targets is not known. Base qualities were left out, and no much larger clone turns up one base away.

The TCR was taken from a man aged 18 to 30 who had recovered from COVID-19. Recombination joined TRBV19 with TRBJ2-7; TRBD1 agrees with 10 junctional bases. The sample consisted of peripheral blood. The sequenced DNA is TGTGCCAGTAGTGGGACAGGGGACAGCTCCTACGAGCAGTACTTC. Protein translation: CASSGTGDSSYEQYF.